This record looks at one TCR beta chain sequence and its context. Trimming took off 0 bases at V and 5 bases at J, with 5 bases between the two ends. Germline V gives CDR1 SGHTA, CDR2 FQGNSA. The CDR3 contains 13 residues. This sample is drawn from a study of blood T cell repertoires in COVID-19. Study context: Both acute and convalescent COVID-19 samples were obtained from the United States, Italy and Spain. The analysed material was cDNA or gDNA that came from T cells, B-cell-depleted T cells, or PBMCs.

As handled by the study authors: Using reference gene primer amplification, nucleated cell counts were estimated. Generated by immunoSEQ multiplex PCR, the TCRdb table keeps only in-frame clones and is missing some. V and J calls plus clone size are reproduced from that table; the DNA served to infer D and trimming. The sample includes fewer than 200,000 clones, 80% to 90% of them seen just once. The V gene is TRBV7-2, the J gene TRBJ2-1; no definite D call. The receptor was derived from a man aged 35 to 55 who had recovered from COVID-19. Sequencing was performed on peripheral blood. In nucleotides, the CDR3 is TGTGCCAGCAGCTTAGCACGGGACAATGAGCAGTTCTTC. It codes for CASSLARDNEQFF.